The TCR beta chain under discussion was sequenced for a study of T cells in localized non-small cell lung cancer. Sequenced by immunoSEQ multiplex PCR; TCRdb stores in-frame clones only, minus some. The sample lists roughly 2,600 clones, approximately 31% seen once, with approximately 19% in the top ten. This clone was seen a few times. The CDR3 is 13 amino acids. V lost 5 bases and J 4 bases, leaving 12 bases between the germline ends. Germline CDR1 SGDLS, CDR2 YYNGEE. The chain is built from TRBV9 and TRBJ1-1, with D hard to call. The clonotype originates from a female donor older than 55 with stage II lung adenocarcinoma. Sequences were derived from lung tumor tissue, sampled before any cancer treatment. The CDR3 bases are TGTGCCAGCAGTGCAGGCGACGGCACTGAAGCTTTCTTT. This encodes CASSAGDGTEAFF.